What follows are 27 T cell receptor beta chains derived from one specimen sequenced in a study of T cell repertoires in cytomegalovirus infection. Via MiXCR, TCRdb re-called the reads, giving one row per CDR3 protein. The sample shows some 220,000 distinct CDR3 sequences, 9% to 15% of them seen only once. Source material: PBMCs. The receptors derive from a human donor in good health (CMV status not recorded). Some clones in this sample may be carry-over from other donors' samples.

The chain joins TRBV5-4 to TRBJ2-2; a possible D gene is TRBD1 (6 bases). Trimming pared 0 bases from V and 1 base from J, leaving 10 bases between. This CDR3 comprises 16 residues. Germline V gives CDR1 SGHNT, CDR2 YYREEE (reference sequence). In DNA, the CDR3 is TGTGCCAGCAGCTTGGGTGGCAGGGGGAACACCGGGGAGCTGTTTTTT. Its translation is CASSLGGRGNTGELFF.

This clonotype came up many times. The gene calls are TRBV10-3 and TRBJ2-2, with TRBD1 matching 7 bases. This CDR3 contains 16 residues. Per the germline V gene, CDR1 is ENHRY and CDR2 is SYGVKD. Trimming removed 2 bases from V and 6 bases from J; junction bases left unmatched: 9. CDR3 loop: CAISERGQAVPGELFF. CDR3 nucleotides: TGTGCCATCAGTGAGCGTGGACAGGCTGTGCCCGGGGAGCTGTTTTTT.

This clonotype was picked up a small number of times. The J gene is TRBJ2-7, the V gene TRBV2, with 11 bases lining up with TRBD1. Trimming at V came to 7 bases and at J to 1 base, leaving 3 bases not matched to a gene. The CDR3 extends over 14 amino acids. Looked up from germline, CDR1 is SNHLY and CDR2 is FYNNEI. The CDR3 is CASIGDRGSYEQYF. As DNA, the CDR3 is TGTGCCAGCATTGGGGACAGGGGGTCCTACGAGCAGTACTTC.

This clonotype has a count of ten or more. The chain links TRBV7-2 to TRBJ1-5, with TRBD1 matching over 7 bases. The length of the CDR3 is 14 residues. The germline gives CDR1 SGHTA, CDR2 FQGNSA. V shed 5 bases, J shed 10 bases, and the junction held 11 bases outside the gene matches. CDR3 in DNA: TGTGCCAGCAGCCAGCGGAGAGACAGGGAACCCCAGCATTTT. It yields the protein CASSQRRDREPQHF.

In its sample, this clonotype was seen many times. The CDR3 reads CASSLSPPSSYNEQFF. The CDR3 nucleotides are TGTGCCAGCTCTTTAAGTCCCCCCAGCTCCTACAATGAGCAGTTCTTC. This chain connects TRBV28 to TRBJ2-1; D uncertain. V lost 8 bases and J 0 bases, leaving 17 bases between the germline ends. Germline CDR1 MDHEN, CDR2 SYDVKM. This CDR3 is 16 amino acids long.

This rearrangement joins TRBV4-2 to TRBJ1-1; a weak D match, TRBD1 (5 bases). The CDR3 totals 14 residues. The germline gives CDR1 LGHNA, CDR2 YNFKEQ. V lost 3 bases to trimming and J lost 1 base, with 9 bases between them. CDR3 in DNA: TGTGCCAGCAGCCAGCGGGGGGAGAACACTGAAGCTTTCTTT. This sequence encodes CASSQRGENTEAFF.

This clonotype was seen a few times. The chain combines TRBV30 with TRBJ1-1; TRBD1 is a possible D gene (6 bases). Germline V gives CDR1 GTSNPN, CDR2 SVGIG (reference sequence). The germline V and J ends were trimmed by 4 bases and 0 bases, with 12 bases remaining between them. The CDR3 sequence is 14 residues long. CDR3 nucleotide sequence: TGTGCCTGGACACCAGGGGTCATGAACACTGAAGCTTTCTTT. It codes for CAWTPGVMNTEAFF.

The sample holds many counts of this clonotype. The chain links TRBV7-6 to TRBJ1-4; no clear D gene. Between the trimmed V and J ends, which lost 1 base and 5 bases, there was a span of 8 bases. The CDR3 is 14 residues long. Germline V CDR1 and CDR2: SGHVS, FNYEAQ. This CDR3 reads CASSLGRSNEKLFF. The DNA for the CDR3 is TGTGCCAGCAGCTTAGGGCGCTCGAATGAAAAACTGTTTTTT.

This clonotype showed up many times. The V call is TRBV29-1, the J call TRBJ1-1, with D possibly TRBD1 on 6 matching bases. Trimming cost V 6 bases and J 0 bases, with 14 bases left between them. This CDR3 region has 14 residues. Germline CDR1 is SQVTM and CDR2 is ANQGSEA. The CDR3 coding sequence is TGCAGCGTGGGACAACGCGTCATGAACACTGAAGCTTTCTTT. The encoded protein is CSVGQRVMNTEAFF.

This clonotype has at least ten counts. The chain has TRBV19 and TRBJ2-3, with TRBD1 matching 7 bases. The CDR3 loop spans 16 amino acids. V lost 5 bases, J lost 0 bases, and 8 bases stayed unmatched. Germline lookup yields CDR1 LNHDA and CDR2 SQIVND (reference sequence). CDR3 nucleotide sequence: TGTGCCAGTAGTCTCGGGGACAGTTCTAGCACAGATACGCAGTATTTT. This sequence encodes CASSLGDSSSTDTQYF.

This clonotype was recorded many times. The gene calls are TRBV7-2 and TRBJ2-3; D tentatively fits TRBD1 or TRBD2 (5 bases each). V shed 5 bases and J shed 0 bases, with 12 bases lying between them. This CDR3 spans 15 amino acids. Germline assignment: CDR1 SGHTA and CDR2 FQGNSA. This CDR3 is CASSPGAASTDTQYF. Here the CDR3 DNA reads TGTGCCAGCAGCCCCGGGGCCGCTAGCACAGATACGCAGTATTTT.

This clonotype was counted at least ten times. The rearrangement joins TRBV29-1 to TRBJ2-7; D is uncertain. CDR3 length: 13 amino acids. With 2 bases removed from V and 7 bases from J, the gap between germline ends came to 15 bases. The V gene's germline CDR1 is SQVTM and CDR2 ANQGSEA. The DNA of the CDR3 is TGCAGCGTTGAAATGACTTATGGGTCAGAGCAGTACTTC. Its protein is CSVEMTYGSEQYF.

This clonotype was seen ten or more times. This sequence joins TRBV7-2 and TRBJ2-2; no clear D. CDR1 and CDR2 (germline): SGHTA, FQGNSA. The CDR3 runs to 12 residues. V lost 4 bases, J lost 6 bases, and 6 bases lay in between. The CDR3 loop reads CASSWLSGELFF. DNA of the CDR3: TGTGCCAGCAGCTGGTTGTCCGGGGAGCTGTTTTTT.

V gene TRBV10-3 combines with J gene TRBJ2-1, with TRBD2 identical over 15 bases. V lost 8 bases and J lost 2; bases outside the gene matches: 1. This CDR3 region has 15 residues. CDR1 and CDR2 from the germline V gene are ENHRY and SYGVKD. The CDR3 reads CAIGTSGGPYNEQFF. The CDR3 region has the DNA TGTGCCATCGGGACTAGCGGGGGGCCCTACAATGAGCAGTTCTTC.

This clonotype was seen repeatedly, ten times or more. J is TRBJ1-1 and V is TRBV12-3 or TRBV12-4; D gene unclear. Trimming left V 2 bases short and J 6 bases short, with 10 bases between. The CDR3 has 13 amino acids. CDR3 sequence (DNA): TGTGCCAGCAGTTTAAGGCCGGAGGCTGAAGCTTTCTTT. It encodes CASSLRPEAEAFF.

This clonotype was picked up many times. The J gene is TRBJ2-3, the V gene TRBV7-2, with 7 positions matching TRBD2. J was trimmed by 5 bases and V by 7 bases; bases with no gene match: 15. The CDR3 runs to 16 residues. Germline V gene data show CDR1 as SGHTA and CDR2 as FQGNSA. CDR3 sequence reads: CASTTRVAGTGDTQYF. In DNA form, the CDR3 reads TGTGCCAGCACCACCCGGGTAGCGGGTACCGGAGATACGCAGTATTTT.

V gene TRBV7-3 combines with J gene TRBJ1-2; D uncertain. This CDR3 is built from 13 residues. The V and J ends lost 0 bases and 8 bases respectively, with 10 bases between them. Germline CDR1 is SGHTA and CDR2 is FQGTGA. CDR3 nucleotide sequence: TGTGCCAGCAGCTTAACGGAGGAGGGCGGCTACACCTTC. Amino acids: CASSLTEEGGYTF.

The V and J genes are TRBV30 and TRBJ2-3; 11 nucleotides agree with TRBD2. CDR1 is GTSNPN, CDR2 SVGIG, per germline (reference sequence). J was trimmed by 0 bases and V by 2 bases; bases with no gene match: 4. There are 16 residues in the CDR3. This CDR3 reads CAWSRGLAASTDTQYF. The CDR3 region has the DNA TGTGCCTGGAGTAGGGGACTAGCGGCTAGCACAGATACGCAGTATTTT.

This chain connects TRBV18 to TRBJ2-1; the D gene is possibly TRBD1 (6 bases). This CDR3 is 16 amino acids long. Germline CDR1 reads KGHSH; CDR2 reads LQKENI. V lost 3 bases and J lost 5, with 17 bases in between. The CDR3 bases are TGTGCCAGCTCACCTATCGGGACAAGTACCAACAATGAGCAGTTCTTC. Translation: CASSPIGTSTNNEQFF.

The chain is built from TRBV25-1 and TRBJ1-4; 8 bases map to TRBD1. Germline V gene data show CDR1 as MGHDK and CDR2 as SYGVNS. Unmatched junction bases numbered 6, after V lost 6 bases and J lost 0 bases. The CDR3 sequence is 16 residues long. The CDR3 region is CASRRQGITTNEKLFF. The CDR3 bases are TGTGCCAGCAGAAGACAGGGGATAACAACTAATGAAAAACTGTTTTTT.

This clonotype was recorded at least ten times. This chain joins TRBV28 and TRBJ2-2, with D perhaps matching TRBD2 (5 bases). The V end was cut by 2 bases, the J end by 4 bases, with 11 bases between. Germline lookup yields CDR1 MDHEN and CDR2 SYDVKM. The CDR3 is 15 residues long. CDR3 coding DNA: TGTGCCAGCAGTTTAGCGGCAGGAGGCACCGGGGAGCTGTTTTTT. Residues: CASSLAAGGTGELFF.

This clonotype was observed a handful of times. V and J are TRBV12-3 or TRBV12-4 and TRBJ2-5, with 11 nucleotides matching TRBD2. The CDR3 loop spans 15 amino acids. Germline trimming cut 4 bases from V and 5 bases from J; bases unmatched to any gene: 6. Here the CDR3 DNA reads TGTGCCAGCAGTTCCACTAGCGGGAGACGTGAGACCCAGTACTTC. It encodes CASSSTSGRRETQYF.

This clonotype was counted at least ten times. The chain uses TRBV7-2 and TRBJ2-7, with D possibly matching TRBD2 (6 bases). Germline CDR1 is SGHTA and CDR2 is FQGNSA. V lost 4 bases and J lost 0, with 16 bases in between. The CDR3 sequence is 16 residues long. CDR3 region: CASSSHTPSASYEQYF. The CDR3 bases are TGTGCCAGCAGCTCGCATACCCCTAGCGCCTCCTACGAGCAGTACTTC.

This clonotype was detected many times. The V and J genes are TRBV25-1 and TRBJ1-1, with 7 positions matching TRBD1. With 4 bases clipped from V and 1 base from J, the junction kept 15 bases outside the gene matches. This CDR3 spans 18 amino acids. Germline lookup yields CDR1 MGHDK and CDR2 SYGVNS. CDR3 amino acids: CASSAPRNRGFRNTEAFF. The CDR3 coding sequence is TGTGCCAGCAGTGCTCCGCGGAACAGGGGATTTAGGAACACTGAAGCTTTCTTT.

The chain employs TRBV28 and TRBJ2-7; D might be TRBD1 (6 bases). Germline loops: CDR1 MDHEN, CDR2 SYDVKM. V was shortened by 8 bases and J by 2 bases, with 13 bases between the two germline ends. The length of the CDR3 is 13 residues. The CDR3 protein is CASRGTLTYEQYF. CDR3 bases: TGTGCCAGCCGTGGGACACTTACCTACGAGCAGTACTTC. Variable domain in full (rest from reference TRBV28 and TRBJ2-7): DVKVTQSSRYLVKRTGEKVFLECVQDMDHENMFWYRQDPGLGLRLIYFSYDVKMKEKGDIPEGYSVSREKKERFSLILESASTNQTSMYLCASRGTLTYEQYFGPGTRLTVT.

This clonotype has a single count. As the CDR3 is not closed by the conserved phenylalanine or tryptophan, this likely results from a read error. The CDR3 nucleotides are TGCGCCACCTCCGGGTGGACACAAACTTCCTACGAGCAGTACCTC. Translated: CATSGWTQTSYEQYL. V and J are TRBV23-1 and TRBJ2-7; the D gene is possibly TRBD1 (5 bases). TRBV23-1 is reported as an ORF; its role is uncertain. Trimming cost V 10 bases and J 1 base, with 20 bases left between them. The CDR3 runs 15 residues.

This clonotype was seen repeatedly, ten times or more. The J gene is TRBJ2-7, the V gene TRBV19; no definite D call. CDR1 is LNHDA and CDR2 is SQIVND in the germline V gene (reference sequence). The CDR3 loop spans 14 amino acids. V lost 7 bases and J lost 0, with 13 bases in between. CDR3 sequence reads: CASKPKISSYEQYF. DNA of the CDR3: TGTGCCAGTAAACCGAAAATTTCCTCCTACGAGCAGTACTTC. The full variable domain, its missing parts supplied by reference TRBV19 and TRBJ2-7, is DGGITQSPKYLFRKEGQNVTLSCEQNLNHDAMYWYRQDPGQGLRLIYYSQIVNDFQKGDIAEGYSVSREKKESFPLTVTSAQKNPTAFYLCASKPKISSYEQYFGPGTRLTVT.